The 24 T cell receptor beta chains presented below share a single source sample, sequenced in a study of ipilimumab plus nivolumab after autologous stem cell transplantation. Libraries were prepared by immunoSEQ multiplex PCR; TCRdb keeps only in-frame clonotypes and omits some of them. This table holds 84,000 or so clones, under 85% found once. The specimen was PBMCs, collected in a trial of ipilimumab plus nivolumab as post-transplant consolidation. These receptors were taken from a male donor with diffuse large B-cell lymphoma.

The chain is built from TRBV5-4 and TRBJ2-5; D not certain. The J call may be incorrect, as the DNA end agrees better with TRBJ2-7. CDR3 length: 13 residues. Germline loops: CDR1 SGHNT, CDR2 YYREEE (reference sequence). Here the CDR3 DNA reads TGTGCCAGCAGCTTGTTGAACTCCTACGAGCAGTACTTC. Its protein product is CASSLLNSYEQYF.

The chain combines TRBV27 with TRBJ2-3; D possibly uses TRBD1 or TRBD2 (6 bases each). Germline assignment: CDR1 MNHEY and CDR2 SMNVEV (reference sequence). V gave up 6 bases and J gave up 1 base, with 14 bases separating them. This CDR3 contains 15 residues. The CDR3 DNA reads TGTGCCAGCAGACTGGGGGGCGGGGGCACAGATACGCAGTATTTT. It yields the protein CASRLGGGGTDTQYF.

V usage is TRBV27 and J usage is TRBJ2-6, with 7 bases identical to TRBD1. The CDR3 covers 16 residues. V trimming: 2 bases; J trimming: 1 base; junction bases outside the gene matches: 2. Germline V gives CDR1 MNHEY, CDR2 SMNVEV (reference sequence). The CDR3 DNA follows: TGTGCCAGCAGTTTAGACAGGGTGTCTGGGGCCAACGTCCTGACTTTC. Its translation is CASSLDRVSGANVLTF.

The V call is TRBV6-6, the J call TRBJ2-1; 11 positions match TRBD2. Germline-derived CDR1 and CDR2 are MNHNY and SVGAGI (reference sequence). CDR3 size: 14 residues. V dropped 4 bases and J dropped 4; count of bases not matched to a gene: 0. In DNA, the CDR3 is TGTGCCAGCAGTTCTAGCGGGGGGTACAATGAGCAGTTCTTC. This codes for CASSSSGGYNEQFF.

CDR3 sequence: CASRKGTSASYEQYF. The CDR3 DNA reads as TGTGCCAGCAGGAAAGGGACTAGCGCGTCCTACGAGCAGTACTTC. The chain is built from TRBV6-1 and TRBJ2-7; 10 bases match TRBD2. Germline V lookup: CDR1 MNHNS, CDR2 SASEGT. The V gene end was trimmed by 6 bases and the J gene end by 1 base; junction bases not matched to a gene: 6. This CDR3 contains 15 residues.

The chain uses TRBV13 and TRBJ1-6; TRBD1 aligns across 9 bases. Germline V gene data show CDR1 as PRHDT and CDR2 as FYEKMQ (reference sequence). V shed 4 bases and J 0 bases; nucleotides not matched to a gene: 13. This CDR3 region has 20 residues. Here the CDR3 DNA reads TGTGCCAGCAGCTACCGCTCGGGACAGGGAGGGAGCTCCTATAATTCACCCCTCCACTTT. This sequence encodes CASSYRSGQGGSSYNSPLHF.

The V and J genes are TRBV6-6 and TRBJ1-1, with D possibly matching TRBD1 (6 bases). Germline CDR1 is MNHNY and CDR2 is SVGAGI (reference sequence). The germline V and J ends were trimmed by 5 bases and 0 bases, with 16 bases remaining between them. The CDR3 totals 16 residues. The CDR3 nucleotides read TGTGCCAGCAGTCGGACGACAGGAACATTGAACACTGAAGCTTTCTTT. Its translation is CASSRTTGTLNTEAFF.

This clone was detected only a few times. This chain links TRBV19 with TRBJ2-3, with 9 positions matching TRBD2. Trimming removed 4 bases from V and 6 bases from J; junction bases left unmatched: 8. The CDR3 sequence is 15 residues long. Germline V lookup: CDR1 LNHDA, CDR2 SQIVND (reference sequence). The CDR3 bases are TGTGCCAGTAGTACAAAAGCGGGGGGCCCCGATACGCAGTATTTT. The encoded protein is CASSTKAGGPDTQYF.

As DNA, the CDR3 is TGTGCCAGCAGCAAAGGGGGACCGGTCGGGGTAGAAGCTTTCTTT. Its protein is CASSKGGPVGVEAFF. The V and J genes are TRBV21-1 and TRBJ1-1. TRBV21-1 is given as a pseudogene. The CDR3 totals 15 residues.

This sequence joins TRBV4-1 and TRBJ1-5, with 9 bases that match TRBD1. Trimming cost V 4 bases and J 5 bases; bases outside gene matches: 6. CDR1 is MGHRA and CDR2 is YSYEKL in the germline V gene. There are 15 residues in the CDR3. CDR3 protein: CASSRIGDRDQPQHF. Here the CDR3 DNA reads TGCGCCAGCAGCCGGATTGGGGACAGGGATCAGCCCCAGCATTTT.

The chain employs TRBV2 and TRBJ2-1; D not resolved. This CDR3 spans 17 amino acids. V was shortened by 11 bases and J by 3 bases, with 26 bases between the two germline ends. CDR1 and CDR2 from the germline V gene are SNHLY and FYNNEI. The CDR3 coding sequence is TGTGCCCTATTACCCAGTAGGGCCTCTACTAACTACAATGAGCAGTTCTTC. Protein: CALLPSRASTNYNEQFF. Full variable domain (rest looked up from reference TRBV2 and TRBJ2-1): EPEVTQTPSHQVTQMGQEVILRCVPISNHLYFYWYRQILGQKVEFLVSFYNNEISEKSEIFDDQFSVERPDGSNFTLKIRSTKLEDSAMYFCALLPSRASTNYNEQFFGPGTRLTVL.

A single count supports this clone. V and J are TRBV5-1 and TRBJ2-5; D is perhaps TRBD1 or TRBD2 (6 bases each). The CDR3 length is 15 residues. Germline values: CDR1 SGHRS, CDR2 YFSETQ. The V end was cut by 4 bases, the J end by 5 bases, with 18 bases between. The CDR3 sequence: CASSRRGASRETQYF. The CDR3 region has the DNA TGCGCCAGCAGCAGAAGGGGGGCCTCCAGGGAGACCCAGTACTTC.

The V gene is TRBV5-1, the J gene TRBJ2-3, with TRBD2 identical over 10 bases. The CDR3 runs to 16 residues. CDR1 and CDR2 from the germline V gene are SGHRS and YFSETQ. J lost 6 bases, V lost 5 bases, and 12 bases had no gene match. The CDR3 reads CASRTERGGNIDTQYF. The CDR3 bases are TGCGCCAGCAGGACGGAGCGGGGGGGCAATATCGATACGCAGTATTTT. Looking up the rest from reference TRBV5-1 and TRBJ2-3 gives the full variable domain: KAGVTQTPRYLIKTRGQQVTLSCSPISGHRSVSWYQQTPGQGLQFLFEYFSETQRNKGNFPGRFSGRQFSNSRSEMNVSTLELGDSALYLCASRTERGGNIDTQYFGPGTRLTVL.

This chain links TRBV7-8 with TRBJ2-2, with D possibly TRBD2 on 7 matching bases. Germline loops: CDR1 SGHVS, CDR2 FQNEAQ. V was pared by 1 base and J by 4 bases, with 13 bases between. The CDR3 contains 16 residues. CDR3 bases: TGTGCCAGCAGCTTAGAAACGGGGGGCCGCACCGGGGAGCTGTTTTTT. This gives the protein CASSLETGGRTGELFF.

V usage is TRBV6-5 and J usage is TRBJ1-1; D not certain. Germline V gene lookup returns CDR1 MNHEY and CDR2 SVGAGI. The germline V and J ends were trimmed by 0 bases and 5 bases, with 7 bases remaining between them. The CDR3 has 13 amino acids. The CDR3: CASSYSLGTEAFF. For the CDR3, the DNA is TGTGCCAGCAGTTACTCATTGGGGACTGAAGCTTTCTTT.

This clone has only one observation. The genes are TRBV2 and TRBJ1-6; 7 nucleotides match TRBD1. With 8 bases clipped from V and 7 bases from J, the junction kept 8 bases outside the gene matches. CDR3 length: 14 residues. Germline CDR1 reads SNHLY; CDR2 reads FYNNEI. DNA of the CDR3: TGTGCCAGCCAGGCAGGGGGGTCAAATTCACCCCTCCACTTT. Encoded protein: CASQAGGSNSPLHF.

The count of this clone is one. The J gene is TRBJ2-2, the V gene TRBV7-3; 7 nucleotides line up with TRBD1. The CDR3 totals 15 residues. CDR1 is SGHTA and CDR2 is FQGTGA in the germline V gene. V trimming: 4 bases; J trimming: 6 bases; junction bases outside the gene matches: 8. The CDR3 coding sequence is TGTGCCAGCAGCTCACAACAGGGGTTATCCGGGGAGCTGTTTTTT. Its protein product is CASSSQQGLSGELFF.

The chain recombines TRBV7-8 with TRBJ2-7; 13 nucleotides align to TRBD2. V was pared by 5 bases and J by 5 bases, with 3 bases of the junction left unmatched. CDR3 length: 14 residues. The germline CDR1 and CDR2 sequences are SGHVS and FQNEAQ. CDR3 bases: TGTGCCAGCAGCAGGACTAGCGGGGGCAACGAGCAGTACTTC. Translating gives CASSRTSGGNEQYF.

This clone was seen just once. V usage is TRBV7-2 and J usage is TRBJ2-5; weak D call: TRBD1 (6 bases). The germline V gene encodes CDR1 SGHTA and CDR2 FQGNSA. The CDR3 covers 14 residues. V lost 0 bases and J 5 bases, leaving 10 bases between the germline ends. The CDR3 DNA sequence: TGTGCCAGCAGCTTAGCGGGGGCTAGGGAGACCCAGTACTTC. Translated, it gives CASSLAGARETQYF. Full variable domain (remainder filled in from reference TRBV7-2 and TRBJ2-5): GAGVSQSPSNKVTEKGKDVELRCDPISGHTALYWYRQSLGQGLEFLIYFQGNSAPDKSGLPSDRFSAERTGGSVSTLTIQRTQQEDSAVYLCASSLAGARETQYFGPGTRLLVL.

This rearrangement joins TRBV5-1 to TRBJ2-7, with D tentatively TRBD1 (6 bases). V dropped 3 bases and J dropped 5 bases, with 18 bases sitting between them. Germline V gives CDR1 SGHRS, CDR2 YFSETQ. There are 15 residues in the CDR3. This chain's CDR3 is CASSSRWGRTDEQYF. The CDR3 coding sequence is TGCGCCAGCAGCTCCCGTTGGGGGCGGACAGACGAGCAGTACTTC.

The CDR3 coding sequence is TGTGCCAGCAGCTCACGCCGGGGGGGGGCACGCACAGATACGCAGTATTTT. Residues: CASSSRRGGARTDTQYF. The rearrangement links TRBV11-2 to TRBJ2-3; 8 positions agree with TRBD2. V lost 4 bases to trimming and J lost 1 base; unmatched junction nucleotides: 10. The CDR3 extends over 17 amino acids. From germline, CDR1 is SGHAT and CDR2 FQNNGV.

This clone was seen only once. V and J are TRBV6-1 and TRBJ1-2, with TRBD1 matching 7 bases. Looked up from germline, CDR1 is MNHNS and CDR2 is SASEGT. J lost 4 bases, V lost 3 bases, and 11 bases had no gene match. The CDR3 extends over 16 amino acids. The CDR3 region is CASSEGTVGLGYGYTF. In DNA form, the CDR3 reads TGTGCCAGCAGTGAGGGGACAGTGGGGCTAGGCTATGGCTACACCTTC.

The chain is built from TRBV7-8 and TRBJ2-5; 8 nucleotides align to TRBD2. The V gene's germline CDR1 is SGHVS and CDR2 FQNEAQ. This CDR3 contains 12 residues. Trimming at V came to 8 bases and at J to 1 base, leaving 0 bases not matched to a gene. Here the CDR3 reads CASAGGQETQYF. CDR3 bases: TGTGCCAGCGCGGGGGGCCAAGAGACCCAGTACTTC.

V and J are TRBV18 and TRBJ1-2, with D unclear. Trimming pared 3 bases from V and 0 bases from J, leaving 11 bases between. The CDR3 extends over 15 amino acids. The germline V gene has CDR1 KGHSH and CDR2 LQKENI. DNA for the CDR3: TGTGCCAGCTCACCTCTCGGCGGCCCTAACTATGGCTACACCTTC. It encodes CASSPLGGPNYGYTF.